Listed below are T cell receptor beta chains from one sample, sequenced in a study of beta chain features in type 1 diabetes. Some clones are missing from TCRdb's copy, which holds only in-frame ones; the method was immunoSEQ multiplex PCR. The table includes about 230,000 clones, 15% to 20% detected once. The sequenced material came from naive CD4+ T cells from blood. The receptors shown here come from a man aged 25 to 40 with type 1 diabetes. CDR3s include the opening cysteine and the closing phenylalanine or tryptophan. The D gene is left open where the match is weak. Clone size is stated in some rows and not others, as once, few, many or a class when expanded.

v_call	j_call	clone_size	d_call	cdr3_nt	cdr3_aa
TRBV4-2	TRBJ1-2	few	-	TGTGCCAGCAGCCACTCCGGGGGGGCGGATGGCTACACCTTC	CASSHSGGADGYTF
TRBV23-1	TRBJ2-7	-	TRBD1	TGCGCCAGCAGTCAAGGGACAGATTACGAGCAGTACTTC	CASSQGTDYEQYF
TRBV29-1	TRBJ2-7	few	TRBD1	TGCAGCGTGGTGAACCCGGGACAGGTCTACGAGCAGTACTTC	CSVVNPGQVYEQYF
TRBV29-1	TRBJ2-1	few	TRBD2	TGCAGCGTTGGAGTAGGTCGGAGTGGCGGGAGCTCCTACAATGAGCAGTTCTTC	CSVGVGRSGGSSYNEQFF
TRBV4-1	TRBJ2-1	-	-	TGCGCCAGCAGCCAAGACAGCTACAATGAGCAGTTCTTC	CASSQDSYNEQFF
TRBV29-1	TRBJ2-1	few	TRBD2	TGCAGCGTTGTACCGGGACTAGCATCGGATGAGCAGTTCTTC	CSVVPGLASDEQFF
TRBV7-9	TRBJ1-2	few	-	TGTGCCAGCAGCGCGGATCAGGGTGGCTACACCTTC	CASSADQGGYTF
TRBV27	TRBJ2-5	few	-	TGTGCCAGCAGTTTTTCAGGGCGAGAGACCCAGTACTTC	CASSFSGRETQYF
TRBV9	TRBJ2-1	-	-	TGTGCCAGCAGCGTAGTAGGGGGTGAGCAGTTCTTC	CASSVVGGEQFF
TRBV7-9	TRBJ2-3	-	-	TGTGCCAGCAGCCTGCCACTAGTCACAGATACGCAGTATTTT	CASSLPLVTDTQYF
TRBV7-8	TRBJ2-7	-	TRBD1	TGTGCCAGCAGCTCCCAACCGGGACAGGGCTCCTACGAGCAGTACTTC	CASSSQPGQGSYEQYF
TRBV19	TRBJ2-5	few	-	TGTGCCAGTAGCCCTAGGCCAGGGCAAGAGACCCAGTACTTC	CASSPRPGQETQYF
TRBV27	TRBJ2-7	few	TRBD2	TGTGCCAGCAGTCCCCAGCGGGAGAGGACCTACGAGCAGTACTTC	CASSPQRERTYEQYF
TRBV9	TRBJ2-7	few	-	TGTGCCAGCAGCGGAGGAGGAGCTAGGTACGAGCAGTACTTC	CASSGGGARYEQYF
TRBV10-3	TRBJ2-1	few	TRBD1	TGTGCCACCCAGGGCACAGGGGGGACCAATGAGCAGTTCTTC	CATQGTGGTNEQFF
TRBV15	TRBJ2-1	-	-	TGTGCCACCAGCAGACTGGACTACTACAATGAGCAGTTCTTC	CATSRLDYYNEQFF
TRBV7-2	TRBJ2-1	-	-	TGTGCCAGCAGCCTAGACAATGAGCAGTTCTTC	CASSLDNEQFF
TRBV20-1	TRBJ1-2	few	TRBD1	TGCAGTGCTAACAGGGGGCTTGGCTACACCTTC	CSANRGLGYTF
TRBV9	TRBJ2-2	few	TRBD2	TGTGCCAGCAGCGTAGTGGAGACTAGCGGGAAACTCACCGGGGAGCTGTTTTTT	CASSVVETSGKLTGELFF
TRBV5-4	TRBJ2-7	-	TRBD1	TGTGCCAGCAGCCTGGACAGGGGGGCCTACGAGCAGTACTTC	CASSLDRGAYEQYF
TRBV29-1	TRBJ2-3	few	TRBD2	TGCAGCGTTGGGCTAGCGGTGGATACGCAGTATTTT	CSVGLAVDTQYF
TRBV29-1	TRBJ2-6	few	-	TGCAGCGTTGATCCAGGGGCCAACGTCCTGACTTTC	CSVDPGANVLTF
TRBV25-1	TRBJ2-5	few	TRBD2	TGTGCCAGCAGTGTTTTCGCGGGAGGGCCAGGAGAGACCCAGTACTTC	CASSVFAGGPGETQYF
TRBV29-1	TRBJ2-7	-	TRBD1	TGCAGCGTTGAAGGCACCGGGACAGGGAACTACGAGCAGTACTTC	CSVEGTGTGNYEQYF
TRBV29-1	TRBJ2-5	-	-	TGCAGCGTTGATGGCCCAGTAACCGAGACCCAGTACTTC	CSVDGPVTETQYF
TRBV5-1	TRBJ2-1	few	-	TGCGCCAGCAGCTTGGCAGATTACAATGAGCAGTTCTTC	CASSLADYNEQFF
TRBV30	TRBJ1-2	-	-	TGTGCCTGGAGCCGGCCCTCTCTTGATGGCTACACCTTC	CAWSRPSLDGYTF
TRBV5-1	TRBJ2-5	few	TRBD1	TGCGCCAGCAGCTCAGGGGGCGGAGAAGAGACCCAGTACTTC	CASSSGGGEETQYF
TRBV5-1	TRBJ2-3	few	TRBD2	TGCGCCAGCAGCCTAGCGGTTCGTGCCACAGATACGCAGTATTTT	CASSLAVRATDTQYF
TRBV14	TRBJ2-1	-	TRBD2	TGTGCCAGCAGGCTAGCGGGAGGAGGTAATGAGCAGTTCTTC	CASRLAGGGNEQFF
TRBV7-2	TRBJ2-5	-	-	TGTGCCAGCAGCTTAGCGCGTGCAGGCGGGGAACAAGAGACCCAGTACTTC	CASSLARAGGEQETQYF
TRBV4-1	TRBJ2-5	few	-	TGCGCCAGCAGCCAAGATCCAGACTTACAAGAGACCCAGTACTTC	CASSQDPDLQETQYF
TRBV2	TRBJ2-1	few	TRBD2	TGTGCCAGCAGTGAATGGACTAGCGGACACAATGAGCAGTTCTTC	CASSEWTSGHNEQFF
TRBV6-6	TRBJ2-7	few	-	TGTGCCAGCAGCGGGATTAGCTACGAGCAGTACTTC	CASSGISYEQYF
TRBV27	TRBJ2-4	-	-	TGTGCCAGCAGCATACCGGAGGGGATAGCCAAAAACATTCAGTACTTC	CASSIPEGIAKNIQYF
TRBV29-1	TRBJ2-1	few	-	TGCAGCGTTGAACTAGCTAGTTACAATGAGCAGTTCTTC	CSVELASYNEQFF
TRBV29-1	TRBJ1-5	few	-	TGCAGCGTTGTAGGGGCTGGCAATCAGCCCCAGCATTTT	CSVVGAGNQPQHF
TRBV7-9	TRBJ2-1	few	-	TGTGCCAGCAGCTTGGTCTCCTACAATGAGCAGTTCTTC	CASSLVSYNEQFF
TRBV29-1	TRBJ1-5	few	-	TGCAGCGTTGGAGAGGGTAGCAATCAGCCCCAGCATTTT	CSVGEGSNQPQHF